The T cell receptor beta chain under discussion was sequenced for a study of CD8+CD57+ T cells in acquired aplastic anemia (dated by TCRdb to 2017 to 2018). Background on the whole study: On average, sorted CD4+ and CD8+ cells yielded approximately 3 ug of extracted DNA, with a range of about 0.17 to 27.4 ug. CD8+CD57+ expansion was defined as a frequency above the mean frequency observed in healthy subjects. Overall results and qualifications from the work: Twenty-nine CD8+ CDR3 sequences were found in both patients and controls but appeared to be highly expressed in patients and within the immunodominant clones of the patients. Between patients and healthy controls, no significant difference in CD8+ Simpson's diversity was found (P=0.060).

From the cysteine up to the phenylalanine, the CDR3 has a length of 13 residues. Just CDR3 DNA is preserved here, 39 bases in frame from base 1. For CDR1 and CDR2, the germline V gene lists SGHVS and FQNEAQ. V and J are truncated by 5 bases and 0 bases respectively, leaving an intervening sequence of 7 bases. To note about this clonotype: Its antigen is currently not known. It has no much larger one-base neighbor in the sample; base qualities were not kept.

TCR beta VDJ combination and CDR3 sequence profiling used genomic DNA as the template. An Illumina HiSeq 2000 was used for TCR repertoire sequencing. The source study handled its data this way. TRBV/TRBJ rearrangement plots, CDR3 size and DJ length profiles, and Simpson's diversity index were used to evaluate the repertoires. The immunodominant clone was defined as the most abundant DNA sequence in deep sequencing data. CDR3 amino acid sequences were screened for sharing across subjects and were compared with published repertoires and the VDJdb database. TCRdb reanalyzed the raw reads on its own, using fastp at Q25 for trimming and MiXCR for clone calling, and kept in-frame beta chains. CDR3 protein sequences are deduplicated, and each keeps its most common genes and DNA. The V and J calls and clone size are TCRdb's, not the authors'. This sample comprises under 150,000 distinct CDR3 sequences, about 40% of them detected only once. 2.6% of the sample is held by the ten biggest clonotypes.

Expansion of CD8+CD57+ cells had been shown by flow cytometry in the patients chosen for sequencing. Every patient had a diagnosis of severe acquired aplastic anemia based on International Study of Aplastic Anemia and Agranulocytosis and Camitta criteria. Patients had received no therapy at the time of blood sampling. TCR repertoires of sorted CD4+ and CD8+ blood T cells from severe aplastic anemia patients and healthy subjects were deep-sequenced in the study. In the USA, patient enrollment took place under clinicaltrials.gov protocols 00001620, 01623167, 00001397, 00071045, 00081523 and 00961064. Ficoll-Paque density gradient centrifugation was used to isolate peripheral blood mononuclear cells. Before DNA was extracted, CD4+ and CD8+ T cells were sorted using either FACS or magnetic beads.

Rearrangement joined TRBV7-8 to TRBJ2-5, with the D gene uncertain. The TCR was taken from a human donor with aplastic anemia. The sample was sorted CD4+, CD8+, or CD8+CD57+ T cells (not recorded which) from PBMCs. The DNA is TGTGCCAGCAGCCGGCGAAACCAAGAGACCCAGTACTTC. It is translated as CASSRRNQETQYF.